The rows below give T cell receptor beta chains drawn from one sample of a study of shared clonotypes between healthy human individuals. Profiling relied on immunoSEQ multiplex PCR, and the TCRdb table lists in-frame clones only, not all of them. The sample has about 2.3 million clones; about nine tenths are singletons. The sequenced sample consisted of naive CD4+ T cells from PBMCs. All receptors come from a man aged 18 to 30 in good health. Some clones in this sample may be carry-over from other donors' samples. CDR3s include the opening cysteine and the closing phenylalanine or tryptophan. A D gene is named only where the DNA matches it firmly.

d_gene: TRBD2
v_gene: TRBV6-5
j_gene: TRBJ2-1
CDR3nt: TGTGCCAGCAGTTTGGGCCTAGCGGGCTCCTACAATGAGCAGTTCTTC
CDR3aa: CASSLGLAGSYNEQFF

d_gene: TRBD1
v_gene: TRBV19
j_gene: TRBJ1-5
CDR3nt: TGTGCCAGTAGCCCCCGCGGGACAGGGCCGTGGATCAATCAGCCCCAGCATTTT
CDR3aa: CASSPRGTGPWINQPQHF

d_gene: NA
v_gene: TRBV28
j_gene: TRBJ2-7
CDR3nt: TGTGCCAGCAGCGAAATGGTCCCCGGGGCTTACGAGCAGTACTTC
CDR3aa: CASSEMVPGAYEQYF

d_gene: TRBD1
v_gene: TRBV28
j_gene: TRBJ2-5
CDR3nt: TGTGCCAGCAGCCGACCGGGACAGGGTACAGAGACCCAGTACTTC
CDR3aa: CASSRPGQGTETQYF

d_gene: NA
v_gene: TRBV5-1
j_gene: TRBJ2-5
CDR3nt: TGCGCCAGCAGCAATGAAGAGACCCAGTACTTC
CDR3aa: CASSNEETQYF

d_gene: TRBD1
v_gene: TRBV27
j_gene: TRBJ2-4
CDR3nt: TGTGCCAGCAGTTCAAGAAGGGACAGGGTTGGGGGAAACATTCAGTACTTC
CDR3aa: CASSSRRDRVGGNIQYF

d_gene: NA
v_gene: TRBV14
j_gene: TRBJ2-2
CDR3nt: TGTGCCAGCAGCTTTCACAGGGACACCGGGGAGCTGTTTTTT
CDR3aa: CASSFHRDTGELFF

d_gene: TRBD2
v_gene: TRBV29-1
j_gene: TRBJ2-1
CDR3nt: TGCAGCGCCCATAGCGGGACTGAGCAGTTCTTC
CDR3aa: CSAHSGTEQFF

d_gene: NA
v_gene: TRBV29-1
j_gene: TRBJ2-1
CDR3nt: TGCAGCGTTGCCCGGGCACTCTCCTACAATGAGCAGTTCTTC
CDR3aa: CSVARALSYNEQFF

d_gene: NA
v_gene: TRBV28
j_gene: TRBJ2-7
CDR3nt: TGTGCCAGCAGTTTTGGGTTGCAGGTACCCGAGTTC
CDR3aa: CASSFGLQVPEF